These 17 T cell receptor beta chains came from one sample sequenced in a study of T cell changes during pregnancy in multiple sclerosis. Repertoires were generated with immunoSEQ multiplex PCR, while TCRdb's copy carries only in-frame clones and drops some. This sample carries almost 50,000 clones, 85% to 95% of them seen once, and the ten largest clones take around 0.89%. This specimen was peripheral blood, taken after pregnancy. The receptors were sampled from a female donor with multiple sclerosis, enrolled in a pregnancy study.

The CDR3 protein is CAFPGSAGELFF. In nucleotides, the CDR3 is TGCGCCTTCCCGGGTTCCGCCGGGGAGCTGTTTTTT. J is TRBJ2-2 and V is TRBV23-1; D is uncertain. TRBV23-1 is an open reading frame whose function is uncertain. This CDR3 has 12 residues. With 11 bases removed from V and 6 bases from J, the gap between germline ends came to 13 bases.

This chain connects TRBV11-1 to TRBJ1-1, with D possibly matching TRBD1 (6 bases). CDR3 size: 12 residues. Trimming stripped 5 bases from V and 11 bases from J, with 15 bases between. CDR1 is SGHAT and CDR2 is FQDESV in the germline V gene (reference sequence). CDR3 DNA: TGTGCCAGCAGCCACCCAGGGGTTAGCGCTTTCTTT. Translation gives CASSHPGVSAFF.

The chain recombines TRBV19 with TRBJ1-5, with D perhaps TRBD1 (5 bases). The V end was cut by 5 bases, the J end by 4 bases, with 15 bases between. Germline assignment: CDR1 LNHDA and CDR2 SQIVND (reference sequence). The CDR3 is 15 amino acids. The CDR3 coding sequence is TGTGCCAGTAGTCCCGGGCAGGGCCGAAATCAGCCCCAGCATTTT. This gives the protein CASSPGQGRNQPQHF.

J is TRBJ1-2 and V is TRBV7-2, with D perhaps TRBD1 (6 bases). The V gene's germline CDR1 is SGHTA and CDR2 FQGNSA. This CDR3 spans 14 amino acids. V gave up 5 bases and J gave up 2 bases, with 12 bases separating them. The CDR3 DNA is TGTGCCAGCAGCCCTAACGGACAGAACTATGGCTACACCTTC. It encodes CASSPNGQNYGYTF.

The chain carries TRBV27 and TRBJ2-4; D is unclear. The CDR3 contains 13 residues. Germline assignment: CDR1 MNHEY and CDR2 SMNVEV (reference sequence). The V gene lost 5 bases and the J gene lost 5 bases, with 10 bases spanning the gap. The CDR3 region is CASSPAGENIQYF. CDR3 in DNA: TGTGCCAGCAGTCCCGCCGGAGAAAACATTCAGTACTTC.

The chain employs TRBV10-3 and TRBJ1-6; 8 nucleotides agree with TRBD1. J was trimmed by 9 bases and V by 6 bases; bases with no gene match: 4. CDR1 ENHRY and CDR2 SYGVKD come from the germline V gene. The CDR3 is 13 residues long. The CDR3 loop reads CAIRGQGISPLHF. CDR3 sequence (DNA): TGTGCCATCAGAGGACAGGGTATTTCACCCCTCCACTTT.

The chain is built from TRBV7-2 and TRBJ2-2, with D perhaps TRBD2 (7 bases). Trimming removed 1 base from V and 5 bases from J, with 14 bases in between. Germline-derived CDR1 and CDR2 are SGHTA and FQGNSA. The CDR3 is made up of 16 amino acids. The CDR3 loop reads CASSLGGGRGTGELFF. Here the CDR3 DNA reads TGTGCCAGCAGCTTAGGGGGGGGCCGAGGGACCGGGGAGCTGTTTTTT.

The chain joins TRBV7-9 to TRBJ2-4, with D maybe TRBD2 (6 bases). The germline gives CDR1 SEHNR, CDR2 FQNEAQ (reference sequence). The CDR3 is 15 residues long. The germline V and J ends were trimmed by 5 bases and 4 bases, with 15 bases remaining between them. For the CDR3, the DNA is TGTGCCAGCAGCCCGTGGAAAGGACTAAAAAACATTCAGTACTTC. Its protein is CASSPWKGLKNIQYF.

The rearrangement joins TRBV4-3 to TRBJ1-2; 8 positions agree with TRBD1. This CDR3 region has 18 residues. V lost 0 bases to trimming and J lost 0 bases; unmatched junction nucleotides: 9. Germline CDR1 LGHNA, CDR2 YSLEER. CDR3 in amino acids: CASSQDATGDRPNYGYTF. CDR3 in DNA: TGCGCCAGCAGCCAAGATGCGACAGGGGATAGGCCTAACTATGGCTACACCTTC.

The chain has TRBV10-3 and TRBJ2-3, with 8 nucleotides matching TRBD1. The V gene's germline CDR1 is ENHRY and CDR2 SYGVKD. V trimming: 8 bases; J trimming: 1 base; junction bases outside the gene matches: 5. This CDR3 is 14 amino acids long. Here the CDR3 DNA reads TGTGCCATCCGCCCGGGACAGGGCACAGATACGCAGTATTTT. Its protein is CAIRPGQGTDTQYF.

CDR3 protein: CAWITGGTEVYGYTF. CDR3 in DNA: TGTGCCTGGATCACTGGGGGGACAGAGGTCTATGGCTACACCTTC. The rearrangement uses TRBV30 and TRBJ1-2; TRBD1 aligns across 7 bases. This CDR3 spans 15 amino acids. Per germline, CDR1 GTSNPN and CDR2 SVGIG (reference sequence). V was pared by 4 bases and J by 4 bases, with 12 bases of the junction left unmatched. Drawing the rest from reference TRBV30 and TRBJ1-2, the complete variable domain is SQTIHQWPATLVQPVGSPLSLECTVEGTSNPNLYWYRQAAGRGLQLLFYSVGIGQISSEVPQNLSASRPQDRQFILSSKKLLLSDSGFYLCAWITGGTEVYGYTFGSGTRLTVV.

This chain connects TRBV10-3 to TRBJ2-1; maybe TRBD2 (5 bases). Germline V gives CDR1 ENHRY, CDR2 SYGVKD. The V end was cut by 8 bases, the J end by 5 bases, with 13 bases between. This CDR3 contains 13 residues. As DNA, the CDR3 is TGTGCCATCGACTCGGAGAGGGACAATGAGCAGTTCTTC. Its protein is CAIDSERDNEQFF.

CDR3 nucleotide sequence: TGTGCCAGCAGCTTATATGGGGGCGCAAGGACTGAAGCTTTCTTT. It yields the protein CASSLYGGARTEAFF. The chain combines TRBV7-6 with TRBJ1-1; D perhaps matches TRBD1 (6 bases). This CDR3 has 15 residues. V gave up 2 bases and J gave up 5 bases, with 15 bases separating them. CDR1 is SGHVS, CDR2 FNYEAQ, per germline.

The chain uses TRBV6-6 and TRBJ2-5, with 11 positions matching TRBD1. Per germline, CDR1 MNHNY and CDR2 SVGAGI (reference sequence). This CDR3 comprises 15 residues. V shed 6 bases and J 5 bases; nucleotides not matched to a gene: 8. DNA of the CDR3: TGTGCCAGCAGACCGGGACAGGGGGACCTGGAGACCCAGTACTTC. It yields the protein CASRPGQGDLETQYF.

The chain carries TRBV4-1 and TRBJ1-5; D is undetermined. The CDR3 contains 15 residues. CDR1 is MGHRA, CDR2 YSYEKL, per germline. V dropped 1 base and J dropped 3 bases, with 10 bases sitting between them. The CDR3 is CASSQGNTFNQPQHF. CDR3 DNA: TGCGCCAGCAGCCAAGGAAACACCTTCAATCAGCCCCAGCATTTT.

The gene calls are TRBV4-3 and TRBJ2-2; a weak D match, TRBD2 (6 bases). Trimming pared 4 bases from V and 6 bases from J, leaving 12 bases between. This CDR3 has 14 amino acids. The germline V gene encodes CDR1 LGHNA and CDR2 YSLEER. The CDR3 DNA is TGCGCCAGCAGCCTCGGGGGAAATGCCGGGGAGCTGTTTTTT. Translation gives CASSLGGNAGELFF.

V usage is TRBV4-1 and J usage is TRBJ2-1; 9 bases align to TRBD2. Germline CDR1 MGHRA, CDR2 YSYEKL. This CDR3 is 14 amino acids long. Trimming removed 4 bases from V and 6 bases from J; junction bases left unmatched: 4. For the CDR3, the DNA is TGCGCCAGCAGCCTAGGGACTAGCATCAATGAGCAGTTCTTC. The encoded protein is CASSLGTSINEQFF.